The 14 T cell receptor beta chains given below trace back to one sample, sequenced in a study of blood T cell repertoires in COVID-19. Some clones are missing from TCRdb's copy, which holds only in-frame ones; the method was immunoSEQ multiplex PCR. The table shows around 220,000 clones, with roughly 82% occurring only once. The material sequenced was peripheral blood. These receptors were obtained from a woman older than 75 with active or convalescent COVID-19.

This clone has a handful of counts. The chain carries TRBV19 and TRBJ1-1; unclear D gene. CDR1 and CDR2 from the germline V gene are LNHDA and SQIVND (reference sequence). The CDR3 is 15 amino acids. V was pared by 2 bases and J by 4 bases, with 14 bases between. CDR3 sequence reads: CASSINSGSGTEAFF. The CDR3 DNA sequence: TGTGCCAGTAGTATAAACAGTGGGTCCGGCACTGAAGCTTTCTTT.

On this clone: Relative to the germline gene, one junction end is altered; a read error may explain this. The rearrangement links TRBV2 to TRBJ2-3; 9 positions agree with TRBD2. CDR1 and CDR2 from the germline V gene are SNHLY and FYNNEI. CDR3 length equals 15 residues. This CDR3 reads CASSEALQGLAGLNF. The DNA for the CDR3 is TGTGCCAGCAGTGAAGCGCTTCAAGGGCTAGCGGGATTAAATTTT.

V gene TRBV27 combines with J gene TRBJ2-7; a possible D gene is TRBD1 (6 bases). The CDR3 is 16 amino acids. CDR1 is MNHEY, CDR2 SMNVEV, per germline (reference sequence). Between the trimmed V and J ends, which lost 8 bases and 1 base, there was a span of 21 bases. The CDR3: CASGNRRTGWSYEQYF. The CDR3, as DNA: TGTGCCAGCGGAAATAGGAGAACAGGGTGGTCCTACGAGCAGTACTTC.

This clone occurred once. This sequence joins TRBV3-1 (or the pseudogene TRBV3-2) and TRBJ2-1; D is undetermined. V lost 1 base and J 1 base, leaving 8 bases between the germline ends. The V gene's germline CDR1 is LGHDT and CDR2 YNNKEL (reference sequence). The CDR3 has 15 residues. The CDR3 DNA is TGTGCCAGCAGCCAAGGCCAGGTTTCCTACAATGAGCAGTTCTTC. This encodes CASSQGQVSYNEQFF.

This CDR3 reads CASSQDVSGSGNTIYF. The CDR3 coding sequence is TGTGCCAGCAGCCAAGATGTGTCGGGGTCCGGAAACACCATATATTTT. V is TRBV3-1 (or the pseudogene TRBV3-2) and J is TRBJ1-3; no reliable D call. Trimming shortened V by 0 bases and J by 4 bases, and 13 bases separated the two germline ends. Per germline, CDR1 LGHDT and CDR2 YNNKEL (reference sequence). The length of the CDR3 is 16 residues.

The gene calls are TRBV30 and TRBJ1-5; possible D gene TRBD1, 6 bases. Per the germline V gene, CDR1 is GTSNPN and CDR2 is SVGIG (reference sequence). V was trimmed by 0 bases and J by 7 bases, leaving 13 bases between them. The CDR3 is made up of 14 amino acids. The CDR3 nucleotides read TGTGCCTGGAGTGTATCGGTTGGGGGCCAGCCCCAGCATTTT. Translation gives CAWSVSVGGQPQHF.

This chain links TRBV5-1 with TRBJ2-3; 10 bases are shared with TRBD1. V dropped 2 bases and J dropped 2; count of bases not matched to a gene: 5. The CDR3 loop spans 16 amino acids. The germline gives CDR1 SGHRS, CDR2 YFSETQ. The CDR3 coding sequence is TGCGCCAGCAGCTTACCGGGACAGGGGTCCACAGATACGCAGTATTTT. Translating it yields CASSLPGQGSTDTQYF.

The CDR3 nucleotides are TGCAGTGCAACACGCGGCGCCGGGAAGTTCTTC. Its protein is CSATRGAGKFF. The J gene is TRBJ2-1, the V gene TRBV20-1, with D maybe TRBD2 (5 bases). Germline CDR1 is DFQATT and CDR2 is SNEGSKA (reference sequence). The CDR3 spans 11 residues. Trimming removed 6 bases at V and 14 bases at J, with 17 bases between.

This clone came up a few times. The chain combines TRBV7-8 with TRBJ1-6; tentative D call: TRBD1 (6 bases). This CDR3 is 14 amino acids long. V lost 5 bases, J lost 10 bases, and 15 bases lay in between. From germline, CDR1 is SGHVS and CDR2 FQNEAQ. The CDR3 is CASSTRDTRSPLHF. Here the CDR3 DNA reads TGTGCCAGCAGCACCCGGGACACGAGATCACCCCTCCACTTT.

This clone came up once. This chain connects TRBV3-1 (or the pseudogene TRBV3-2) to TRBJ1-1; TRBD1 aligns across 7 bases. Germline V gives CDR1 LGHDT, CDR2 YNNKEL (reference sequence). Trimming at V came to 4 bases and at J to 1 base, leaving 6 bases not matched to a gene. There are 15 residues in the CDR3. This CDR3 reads CASSPRTGRNTEAFF. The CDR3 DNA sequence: TGTGCCAGCAGCCCCCGGACAGGTAGGAACACTGAAGCTTTCTTT.

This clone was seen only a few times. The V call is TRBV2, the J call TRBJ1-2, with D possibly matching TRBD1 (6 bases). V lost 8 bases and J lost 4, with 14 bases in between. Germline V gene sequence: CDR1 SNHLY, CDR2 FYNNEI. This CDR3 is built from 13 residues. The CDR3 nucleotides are TGTGCCAGCCTACCCCCAGGGGTCTATGGCTACACCTTC. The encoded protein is CASLPPGVYGYTF.

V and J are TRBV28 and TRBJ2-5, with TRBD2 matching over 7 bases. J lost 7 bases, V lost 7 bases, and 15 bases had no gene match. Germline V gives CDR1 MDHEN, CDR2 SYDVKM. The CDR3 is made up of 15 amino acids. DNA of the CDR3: TGTGCCAGCATCACGGGTGTTGGGGGGGTTGGGACCCAGTACTTC. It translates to CASITGVGGVGTQYF.

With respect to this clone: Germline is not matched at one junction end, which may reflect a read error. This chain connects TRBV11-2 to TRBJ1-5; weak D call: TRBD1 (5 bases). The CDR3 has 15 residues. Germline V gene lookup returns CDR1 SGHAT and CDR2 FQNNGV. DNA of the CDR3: TGTGCCAGCAGCTTAGATCTGCAAAAGGGGCAGCCCCTGCATTTT. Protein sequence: CASSLDLQKGQPLHF.

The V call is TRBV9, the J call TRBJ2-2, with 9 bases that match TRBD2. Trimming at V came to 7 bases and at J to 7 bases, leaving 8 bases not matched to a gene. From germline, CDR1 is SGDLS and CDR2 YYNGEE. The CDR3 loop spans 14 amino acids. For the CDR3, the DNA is TGTGCCAGCGAGGGCGGGAGGGGGATCGGGGAGCTGTTTTTT. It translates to CASEGGRGIGELFF.